The present TCR beta chain was sequenced within a study of cytomegalovirus exposure and HLA in healthy donors (dated by TCRdb to 2015 to 2018). Study-level background: An earlier analysis of approximately 640 of the donors reported 250 to 350 Gb of sequence data and approximately 110 million unique TCR beta sequences from around 200 million T cells. An early release that covered roughly 600 HLA-typed donors contained around 330 gigabases of sequencing data and tens of millions of unique TCR sequences. Among the roughly 400 genotyped donors, more than 70% belonged to the genetic ancestry cluster associated with self-reported Caucasian donors. The study was designed to test whether signatures of past pathogen exposure could be identified by cataloging public T cell receptors. The study profiled the T cell repertoires of some 610 subjects by immunosequencing and related them to cytomegalovirus serostatus. A separate validation cohort of roughly 130 different subjects was used in addition to the 666-subject first cohort. The study combined high-throughput TCR immunosequencing, statistical association of individual TCRs with disease status, and machine learning to predict cytomegalovirus infection status. In a later analysis, previously published TCR beta repertoires from 550 to 700 donors were re-analyzed and high-resolution HLA genotyping was added so that TCR occurrence patterns could be studied. In the later analysis, no new phenotypic data were used to find candidate immune exposures; instead, reliance was placed on TCR beta sequences and their occurrence across donors. An earlier analysis of approximately 640 of the donors applied high-throughput TCR beta sequencing to assess whether each TCR beta V gene segment acted as functional or pseudogenic. Donor age, sex, ethnicity and CMV serostatus were collected together with the repertoire data. A later genetic analysis used genome-wide SNP genotypes for 398 of the 666 donors, treating that subset as a discovery cohort. All discovery cohort repertoires had been generated on a single sequencing platform. Class I and class II HLA loci were covered by the typing at four-digit resolution. Typing coverage varied by locus: roughly 620-640 donors for A, B, C, DRB1 and DQB1; about 520 for DQA1; about 600 for DPA1; 450 to 480 for DPB1. Five DR-DQ haplotypes were handled as single units for association and clustering because linkage in the cohort was strong. Among some 410 genotyped donors of the cohort, an average of roughly 240,000 unique TCR beta nucleotide sequences were sequenced per donor, roughly 20% of them non-productive. Results the study describes overall, beyond this receptor: Three of the identified cytomegalovirus-associated TCR beta chains were confirmed in vitro to be specific for cytomegalovirus antigens. A later analysis associated about 17,000 TCR beta sequences with specific HLA alleles at a false discovery rate of 0.05. The cohort was sequenced for TCR beta chains only, and without alpha or paired-chain data the features that could be detected were limited. Sequencing depth was assumed to be roughly uniform across donors in the presence/absence analyses, though that assumption may not hold. Because counts were too low, approximately 18 rarely observed V segments, including chromosome 9 orphons, were excluded from the earlier analysis of 587 of the donors. The authors suggested that the approach could potentially be extended to other disease states and immunological phenotypes. Compared with the roughly 700-donor mean, donors in an Asian-associated ancestry cluster had fewer N-insertions in productive TCRs, according to a later genetic analysis. A later genetic analysis associated a missense DCLRE1C variant with V-gene and J-gene trimming of TCR beta chains, and an independent cohort replicated the association. Broadly in line with IMGT annotations, most TCR beta V segments showed up in productive rearrangements about 90% or about 30% of the time in an earlier analysis of 587 of the donors. The classifier was reported to diagnose cytomegalovirus status with high specificity and sensitivity in both the original cohort and the validation cohort. In a later analysis, the rate of TCR association differed among HLA loci, with DRB1 alleles having the most associated TCRs and HLA-C alleles having the fewest. A total of 150 or so TCR beta chains were listed by the study as associated with cytomegalovirus. While some public TCRs were present in many individuals, most TCR sequences turned up only very rarely across donors. Immune exposure information for the cohort was limited to CMV serostatus. Because the 87-base-pair reads could not distinguish some IMGT-functional V segments, including TRBV6-2 and TRBV6-3, those segments were excluded. A further reported finding was that TCR beta sequences accurately predicted the HLA-A and HLA-B alleles for most subjects in the first cohort. Most CMV-associated TCR beta chains appeared to be HLA-restricted in a later analysis, and the HLA associations seemed to be driven largely by CMV exposure. Because HLA typing was missing for some donors at each locus, association tests included only the typed subset. In a later analysis, HLA-associated TCR beta chains showed more clonal expansion and lower generation probabilities than non-associated chains that were equally common. A cluster of highly shared sequence variants was judged likely to be a technical artifact of the sequencing pipeline. Correlated functional status among segregating V segments might reflect linkage disequilibrium, but an unknown experimental factor could not be ruled out. According to a later analysis, parvovirus B19, influenza, CMV and Epstein-Barr virus appeared linked to several top co-occurrence clusters. Assigning TCR associations to individual alleles was difficult when HLA alleles, especially DR and DQ, strongly co-occurred.

In total, around 600 healthy bone marrow donors made up the cohort. All cohort members were sampled while nominally healthy, although unrecorded immune exposures were likely present. The donor tested CMV seronegative, placing the donor among the 300 to 400 seronegative members of the cohort. A peripheral blood sample was collected from each donor, and TCR beta sequencing was performed on peripheral blood mononuclear cells. Genomic DNA extraction from the blood cell samples was performed with the Qiagen DNeasy Blood Extraction Kit. The CDR3 runs 13 amino acids, cysteine and phenylalanine included. Just the 39-base CDR3 DNA is kept, in frame starting at base 1. The germline V gene (reference sequence) sets CDR1 to MNHNY and CDR2 to SVGAGI. Trimming at the junction amounts to 6 bases on V and 7 bases on J, and the germline ends lie 16 bases apart. The method behind the library was the immunoSEQ multiplex PCR assay. For the multiplex PCR, a mixture combining 60 forward primers for TCR Vbeta segments and 13 reverse primers for TCR Jbeta segments was used. A multiplex PCR assay on genomic DNA amplified the CDR3 region of rearranged TCR beta genes. The amplified TCR beta libraries were sequenced on the Illumina HiSeq System as 87-base-pair reads. The authors processed their data as follows. Across the 670 or so repertoires, a later analysis counted 78 million or so unique TCR beta chains, 8.5 million to 12 million of which were shared by at least two donors. A nearest-neighbor algorithm error-corrected the raw reads and collapsed the reads into unique sequences, merging closely related sequences to remove PCR and sequencing errors. To assign V, D and J gene segments, CDR3 sequences were aligned to IMGT reference sequences. For a sequence to be retained, at least a six-nucleotide match to both a V gene segment and a J gene segment was required. A rearrangement was called productive if the CDR3 had no stop codons and remained in frame with V and J, and every other rearrangement was called non-productive. Following IMGT convention, CDR3 was defined as the stretch from the second conserved V-encoded cysteine up to the conserved J-encoded phenylalanine. Sequences without an unambiguous match to a single V gene segment were excluded from the earlier analysis of approximately 560 of the donors. In an earlier analysis of 500 to 750 of the donors, V segments were called functional above 56.7% productive rearrangements and were called segregating when the between-donor standard deviation exceeded 5%. A statistical classification framework was built to diagnose cytomegalovirus status from the catalog of TCR beta chain sequences. A later analysis assigned V and J genes by comparing TCR nucleotide sequences with IMGT/GENE-DB human TR gene sequences. In a later analysis, CDR3 sequences and most-parsimonious VDJ recombination scenarios were assigned using the TCRdist pipeline. In a later analysis, every TCR beta chain was defined by the combination of its CDR3 amino acid sequence and its V-gene family, and reads without a unique V-gene family were dropped. In a later analysis, several hundred highly shared, low-generation-probability nucleotide sequences were removed to address suspected cross-contamination and a sequencing artifact. In a later analysis, a clonal expansion index was calculated for each public chain from normalized within-repertoire ranks of inferred template counts. Generation probabilities in a later analysis came from a VDJ recombination model fitted to out-of-frame rearrangements, and those results were checked against IGoR. In a later analysis, TCR-TCR, TCR-HLA and TCR-CMV co-occurrence was scored with hypergeometric tests, and a repertoire-size bias correction was applied to TCR pairs. To estimate false discovery rates, a later analysis permuted the HLA or CMV assignments 20 times. In a later analysis, co-occurring TCRs were grouped using DBSCAN, and TCRdist sequence similarity was added for clustering within HLA-allele-positive subsets. Co-occurrence clustering excluded repertoires with fewer than 30,000 or more than 120,000 public chains, plus five with anomalous nucleotide sharing. TCRdb mirrors the immuneACCESS table, restricted to in-frame sequences. Some clones are absent from its copies; in checked studies, under half trace to an unresolved V gene, and the reason for the others is unknown. The V and J calls and clone size were taken over from that table, and D and trimming were inferred from the DNA. The sample table holds about 130,000 clones. The ten largest clones take up under 2.5% of the sample.

Of note for this clone: Its cognate antigen has yet to be identified.

Sequences were obtained from PBMCs. Recombination joined TRBV6-6 with TRBJ2-7, with TRBD2 as a weak D call on 6 bases. This clonotype was sampled from a man aged 35 to 55 in good health and CMV-seronegative. This receptor carries the CDR3 CASSDGSLGEQYF. The DNA is TGTGCCAGCAGCGACGGGAGTTTGGGAGAGCAGTACTTC.